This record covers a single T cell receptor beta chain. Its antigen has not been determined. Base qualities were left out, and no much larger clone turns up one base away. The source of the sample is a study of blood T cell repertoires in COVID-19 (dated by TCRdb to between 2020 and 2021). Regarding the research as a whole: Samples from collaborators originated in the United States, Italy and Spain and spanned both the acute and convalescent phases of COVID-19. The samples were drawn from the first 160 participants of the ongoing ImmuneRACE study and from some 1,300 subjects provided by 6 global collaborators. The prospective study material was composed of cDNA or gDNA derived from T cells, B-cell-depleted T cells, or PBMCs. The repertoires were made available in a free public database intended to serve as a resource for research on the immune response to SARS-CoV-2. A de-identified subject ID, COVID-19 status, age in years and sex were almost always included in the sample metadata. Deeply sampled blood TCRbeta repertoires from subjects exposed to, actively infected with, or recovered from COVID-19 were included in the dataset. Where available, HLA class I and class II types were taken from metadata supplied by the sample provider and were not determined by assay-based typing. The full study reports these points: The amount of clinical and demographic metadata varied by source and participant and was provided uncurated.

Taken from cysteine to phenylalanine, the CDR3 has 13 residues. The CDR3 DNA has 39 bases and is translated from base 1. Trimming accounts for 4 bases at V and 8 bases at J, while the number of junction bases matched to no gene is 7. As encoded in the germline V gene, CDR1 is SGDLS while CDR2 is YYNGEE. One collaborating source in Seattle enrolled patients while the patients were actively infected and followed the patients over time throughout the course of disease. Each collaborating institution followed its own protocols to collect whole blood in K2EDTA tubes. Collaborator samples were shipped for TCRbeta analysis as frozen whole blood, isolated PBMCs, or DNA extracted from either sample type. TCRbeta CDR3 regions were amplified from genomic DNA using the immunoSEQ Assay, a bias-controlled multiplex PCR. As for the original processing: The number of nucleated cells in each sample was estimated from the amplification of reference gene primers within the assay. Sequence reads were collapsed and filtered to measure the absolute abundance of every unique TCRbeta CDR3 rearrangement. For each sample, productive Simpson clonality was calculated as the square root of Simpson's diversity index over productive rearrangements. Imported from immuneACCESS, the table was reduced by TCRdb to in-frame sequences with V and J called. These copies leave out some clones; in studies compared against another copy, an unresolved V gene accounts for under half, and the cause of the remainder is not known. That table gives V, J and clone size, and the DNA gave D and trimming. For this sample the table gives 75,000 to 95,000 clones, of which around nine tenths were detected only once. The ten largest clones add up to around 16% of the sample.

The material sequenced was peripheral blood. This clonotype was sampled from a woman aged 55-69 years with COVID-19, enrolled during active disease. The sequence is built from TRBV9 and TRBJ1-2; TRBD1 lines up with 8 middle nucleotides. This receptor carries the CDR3 CASSIGQGPGYTF. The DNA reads TGTGCCAGCAGCATTGGACAGGGCCCCGGCTACACCTTC.